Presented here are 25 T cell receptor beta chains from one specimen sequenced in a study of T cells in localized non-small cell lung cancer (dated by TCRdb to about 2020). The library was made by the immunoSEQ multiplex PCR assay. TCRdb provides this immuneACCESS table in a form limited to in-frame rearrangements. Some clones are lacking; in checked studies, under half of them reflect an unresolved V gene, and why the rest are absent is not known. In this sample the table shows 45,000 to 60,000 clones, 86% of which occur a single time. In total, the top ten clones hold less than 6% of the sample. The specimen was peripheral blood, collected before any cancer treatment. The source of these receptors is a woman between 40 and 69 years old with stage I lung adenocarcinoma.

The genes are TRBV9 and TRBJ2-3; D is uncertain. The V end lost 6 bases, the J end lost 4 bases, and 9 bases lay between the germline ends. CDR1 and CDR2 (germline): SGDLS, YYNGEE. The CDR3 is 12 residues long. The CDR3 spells CASKRDSDTQYF. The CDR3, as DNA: TGTGCCAGCAAACGAGATTCAGATACGCAGTATTTT. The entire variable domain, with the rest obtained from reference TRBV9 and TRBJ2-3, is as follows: DSGVTQTPKHLITATGQRVTLRCSPRSGDLSVYWYQQSLDQGLQFLIQYYNGEERAKGNILERFSAQQFPDLHSELNLSSLELGDSALYFCASKRDSDTQYFGPGTRLTVL.

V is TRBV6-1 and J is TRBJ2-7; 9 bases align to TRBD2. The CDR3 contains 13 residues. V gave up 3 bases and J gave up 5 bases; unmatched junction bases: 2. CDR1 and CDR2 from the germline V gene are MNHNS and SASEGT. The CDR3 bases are TGTGCCAGCAGTGATAGCGGGGGCCACGAGCAGTACTTC. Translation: CASSDSGGHEQYF.

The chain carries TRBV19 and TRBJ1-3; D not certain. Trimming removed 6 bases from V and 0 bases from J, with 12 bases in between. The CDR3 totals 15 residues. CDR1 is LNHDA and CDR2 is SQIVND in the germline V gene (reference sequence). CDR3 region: CASSAWTGSGNTIYF. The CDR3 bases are TGTGCCAGTAGCGCCTGGACGGGCTCTGGAAACACCATATATTTT.

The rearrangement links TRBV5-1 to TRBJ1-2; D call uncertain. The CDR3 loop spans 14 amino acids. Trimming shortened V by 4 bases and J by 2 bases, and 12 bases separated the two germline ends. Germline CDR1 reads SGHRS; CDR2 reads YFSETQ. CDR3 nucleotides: TGCGCCAGCAGCCTTTTTACGGGCAACTATGGCTACACCTTC. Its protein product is CASSLFTGNYGYTF.

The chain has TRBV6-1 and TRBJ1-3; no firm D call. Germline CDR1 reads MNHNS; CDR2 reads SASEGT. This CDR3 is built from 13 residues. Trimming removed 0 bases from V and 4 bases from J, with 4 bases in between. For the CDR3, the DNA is TGTGCCAGCAGTGAAGCAAGGGGAAACACCATATATTTT. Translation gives CASSEARGNTIYF.

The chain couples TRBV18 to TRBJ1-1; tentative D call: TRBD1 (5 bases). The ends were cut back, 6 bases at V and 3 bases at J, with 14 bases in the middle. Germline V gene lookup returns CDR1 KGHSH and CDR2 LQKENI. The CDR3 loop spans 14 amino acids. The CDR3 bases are TGTGCCAGCTCGCTCGGACGGGGCGACACTGAAGCTTTCTTT. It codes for CASSLGRGDTEAFF.

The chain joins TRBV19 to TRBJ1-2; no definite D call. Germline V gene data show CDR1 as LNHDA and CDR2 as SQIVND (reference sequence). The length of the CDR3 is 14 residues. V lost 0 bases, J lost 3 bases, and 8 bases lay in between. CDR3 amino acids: CASSIEREDYGYTF. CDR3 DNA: TGTGCCAGTAGTATAGAAAGGGAAGACTATGGCTACACCTTC.

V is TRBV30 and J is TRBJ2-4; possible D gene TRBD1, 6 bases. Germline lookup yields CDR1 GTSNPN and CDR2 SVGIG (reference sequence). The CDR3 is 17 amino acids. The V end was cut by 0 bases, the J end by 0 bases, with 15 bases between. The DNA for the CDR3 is TGTGCCTGGAGTGTAACCCGGACAGAATTAGCCAAAAACATTCAGTACTTC. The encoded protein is CAWSVTRTELAKNIQYF.

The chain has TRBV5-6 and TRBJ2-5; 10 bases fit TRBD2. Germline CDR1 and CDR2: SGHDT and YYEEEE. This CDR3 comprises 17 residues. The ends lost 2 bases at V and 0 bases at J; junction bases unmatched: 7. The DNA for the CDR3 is TGTGCCAGCAGCTTTAGCGGGGGGTCTGGGTACCAAGAGACCCAGTACTTC. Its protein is CASSFSGGSGYQETQYF.

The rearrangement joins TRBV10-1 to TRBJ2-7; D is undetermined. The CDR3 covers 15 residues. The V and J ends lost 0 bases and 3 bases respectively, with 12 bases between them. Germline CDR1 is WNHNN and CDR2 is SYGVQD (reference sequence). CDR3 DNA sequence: TGCGCCAGCAGTGAGTCGAAGGCAGGCCGCTACGAGCAGTACTTC. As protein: CASSESKAGRYEQYF.

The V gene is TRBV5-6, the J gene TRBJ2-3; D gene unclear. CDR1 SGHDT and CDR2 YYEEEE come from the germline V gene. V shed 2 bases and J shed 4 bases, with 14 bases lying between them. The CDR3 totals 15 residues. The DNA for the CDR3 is TGTGCCAGCAGCTTAAGGGTCAGTCGGGCAGATACGCAGTATTTT. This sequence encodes CASSLRVSRADTQYF.

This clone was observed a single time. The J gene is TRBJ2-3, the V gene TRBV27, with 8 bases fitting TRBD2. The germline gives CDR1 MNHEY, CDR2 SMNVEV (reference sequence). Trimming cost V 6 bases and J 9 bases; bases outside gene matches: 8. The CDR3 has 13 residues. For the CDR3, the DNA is TGTGCCAGCAGATCGGGACTAGTCAAGACGCAGTATTTT. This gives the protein CASRSGLVKTQYF.

The CDR3 is CASSLGHSPLHF. CDR3 nucleotides: TGTGCCAGCAGCCTGGGGCACTCACCCCTCCACTTT. This chain joins TRBV5-8 and TRBJ1-6; D is perhaps TRBD1 (5 bases). The germline V gene has CDR1 SGHTS and CDR2 YDEGEE. The CDR3 length is 12 residues. V was trimmed by 4 bases and J by 10 bases, leaving 9 bases between them.

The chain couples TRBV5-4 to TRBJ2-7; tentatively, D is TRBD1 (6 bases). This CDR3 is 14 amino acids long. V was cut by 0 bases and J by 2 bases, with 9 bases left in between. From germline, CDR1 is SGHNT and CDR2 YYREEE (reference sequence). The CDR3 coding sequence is TGTGCCAGCAGCTTGGTACAGGGAACCTACGAGCAGTACTTC. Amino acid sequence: CASSLVQGTYEQYF.

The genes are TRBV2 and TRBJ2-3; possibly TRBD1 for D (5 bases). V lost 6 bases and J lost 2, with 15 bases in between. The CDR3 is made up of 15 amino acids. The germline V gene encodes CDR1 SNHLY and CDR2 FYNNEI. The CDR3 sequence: CASRATESDTDTQYF. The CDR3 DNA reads TGTGCCAGCAGAGCGACAGAGAGTGACACAGATACGCAGTATTTT.

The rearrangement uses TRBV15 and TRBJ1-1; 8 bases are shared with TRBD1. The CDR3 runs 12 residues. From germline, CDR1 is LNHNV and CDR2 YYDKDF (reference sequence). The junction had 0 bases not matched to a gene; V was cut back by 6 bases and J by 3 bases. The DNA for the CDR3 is TGTGCCACCAGGACAGGGGACACTGAAGCTTTCTTT. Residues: CATRTGDTEAFF. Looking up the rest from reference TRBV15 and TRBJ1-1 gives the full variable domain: DAMVIQNPRYQVTQFGKPVTLSCSQTLNHNVMYWYQQKSSQAPKLLFHYYDKDFNNEADTPDNFQSRRPNTSFCFLDIRSPGLGDTAMYLCATRTGDTEAFFGQGTRLTVV.

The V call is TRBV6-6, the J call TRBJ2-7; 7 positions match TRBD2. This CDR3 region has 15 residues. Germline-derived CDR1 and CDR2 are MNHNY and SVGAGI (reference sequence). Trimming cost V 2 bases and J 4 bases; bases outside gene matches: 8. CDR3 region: CASSYLGDGRYEQYF. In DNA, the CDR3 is TGTGCCAGCAGTTACCTGGGAGACGGGAGGTACGAGCAGTACTTC.

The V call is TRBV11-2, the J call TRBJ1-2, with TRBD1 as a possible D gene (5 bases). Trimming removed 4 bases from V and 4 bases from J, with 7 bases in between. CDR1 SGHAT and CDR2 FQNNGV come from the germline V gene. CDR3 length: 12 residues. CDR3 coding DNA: TGTGCCAGCAGCTCAGACAGCTATGGCTACACCTTC. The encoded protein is CASSSDSYGYTF.

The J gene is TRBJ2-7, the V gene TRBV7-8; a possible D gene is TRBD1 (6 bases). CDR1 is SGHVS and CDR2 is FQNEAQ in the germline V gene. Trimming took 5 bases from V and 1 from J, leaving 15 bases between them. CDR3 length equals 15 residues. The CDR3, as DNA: TGTGCCAGCAGCATAGAACAGGGAATATCCTACGAGCAGTACTTC. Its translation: CASSIEQGISYEQYF.

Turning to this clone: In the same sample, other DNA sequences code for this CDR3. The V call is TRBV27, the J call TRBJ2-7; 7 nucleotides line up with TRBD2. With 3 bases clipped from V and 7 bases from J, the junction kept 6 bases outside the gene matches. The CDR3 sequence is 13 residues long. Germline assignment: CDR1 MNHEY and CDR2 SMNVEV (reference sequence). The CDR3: CASSFPGGFEQYF. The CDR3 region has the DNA TGTGCCAGCAGTTTTCCCGGGGGGTTTGAGCAGTACTTC.

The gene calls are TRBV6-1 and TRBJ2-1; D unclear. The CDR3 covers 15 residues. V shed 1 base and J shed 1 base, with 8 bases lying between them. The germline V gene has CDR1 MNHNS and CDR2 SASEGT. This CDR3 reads CASSEEGLSYNEQFF. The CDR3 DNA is TGTGCCAGCAGTGAAGAGGGTCTATCCTACAATGAGCAGTTCTTC.

CDR3 DNA: TGTGCCAGCAGTACTCAGCAGGGGATGGGCAATCAGCCCCAGCATTTT. This gives the protein CASSTQQGMGNQPQHF. V usage is TRBV28 and J usage is TRBJ1-5; a weak D match, TRBD1 (6 bases). Germline lookup yields CDR1 MDHEN and CDR2 SYDVKM. This CDR3 is 16 amino acids long. V gave up 5 bases and J gave up 2 bases, with 16 bases separating them.

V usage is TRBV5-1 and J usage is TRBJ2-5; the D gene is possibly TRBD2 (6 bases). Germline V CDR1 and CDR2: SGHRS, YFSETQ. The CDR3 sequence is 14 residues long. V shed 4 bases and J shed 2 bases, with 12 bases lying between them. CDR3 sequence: CASSLTGTQETQYF. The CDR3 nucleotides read TGCGCCAGCAGCCTTACCGGGACTCAAGAGACCCAGTACTTC.

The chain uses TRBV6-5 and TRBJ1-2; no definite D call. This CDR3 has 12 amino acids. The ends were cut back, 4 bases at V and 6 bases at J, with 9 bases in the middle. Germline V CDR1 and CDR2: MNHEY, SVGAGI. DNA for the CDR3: TGTGCCAGCAGTTTCGGGCCAGATGGCTACACCTTC. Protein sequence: CASSFGPDGYTF.

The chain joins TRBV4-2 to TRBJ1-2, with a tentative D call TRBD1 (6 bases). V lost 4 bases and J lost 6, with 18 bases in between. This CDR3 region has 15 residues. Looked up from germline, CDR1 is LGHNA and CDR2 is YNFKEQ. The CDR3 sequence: CASSRERWAGDGYTF. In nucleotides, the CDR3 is TGTGCCAGCAGCCGGGAAAGGTGGGCAGGGGATGGCTACACCTTC.